The 20 T cell receptor beta chains below were found in one sample sequenced in a study of T cells after yellow fever vaccination. TCRdb used MiXCR to reprocess the 5' RACE reads, holding one entry per CDR3 protein. The table lists hundreds of thousands of distinct CDR3 sequences, more than 9% of them singletons. Specimen: PBMCs, collected on the day of the yellow fever booster vaccination. The receptors stem from a man aged 30 to 45 who received the YFV17D yellow fever vaccine.

The chain recombines TRBV12-3 or TRBV12-4 with TRBJ2-1; a possible D gene is TRBD1 (6 bases). This CDR3 comprises 15 residues. V gave up 5 bases and J gave up 7 bases, with 18 bases separating them. The DNA for the CDR3 is TGTGCCAGCAGTAGACCGGGCCTTAGGGGGAATGAGCAGTTCTTC. Translating gives CASSRPGLRGNEQFF.

V and J are TRBV5-6 and TRBJ2-2; tentatively, D is TRBD1 (5 bases). V gave up 5 bases and J gave up 4 bases, with 18 bases separating them. The CDR3 spans 16 residues. Per germline, CDR1 SGHDT and CDR2 YYEEEE. CDR3 DNA: TGTGCCAGCAGTCCAGGGATCTGGCCCGGCACCGGGGAGCTGTTTTTT. It specifies CASSPGIWPGTGELFF.

This clonotype was observed a handful of times. The chain couples TRBV6-2 or TRBV6-3 to TRBJ2-2; perhaps TRBD1 as D (5 bases). Germline V gene lookup returns CDR1 MNHEY and CDR2 SVGEGT. The CDR3 is 14 residues long. Trimming left V 4 bases short and J 3 bases short, with 9 bases between. CDR3 coding DNA: TGTGCCAGCAGTTCTCCAGGGTACACCGGGGAGCTGTTTTTT. It translates to CASSSPGYTGELFF.

V is TRBV7-2 and J is TRBJ2-2; TRBD1 matches 7 bases. CDR3 length: 17 residues. Germline V lookup: CDR1 SGHTA, CDR2 FQGNSA. V trimming: 1 base; J trimming: 6 bases; junction bases outside the gene matches: 11. The CDR3 DNA reads as TGTGCCAGCAGCTTAGTGGGACAGAGAATACGGTCCGGGGAGCTGTTTTTT. Amino acid sequence: CASSLVGQRIRSGELFF.

This clonotype was seen only a few times. The gene calls are TRBV19 and TRBJ2-3, with 9 bases that match TRBD2. V was clipped by 6 bases and J by 4 bases; unmatched bases: 8. There are 15 residues in the CDR3. Per germline, CDR1 LNHDA and CDR2 SQIVND (reference sequence). CDR3 amino acids: CASRISGRYADTQYF. CDR3 DNA: TGTGCCAGTAGGATTAGCGGGAGATATGCAGATACGCAGTATTTT.

This clonotype appeared a few times. The V and J genes are TRBV6-2 or TRBV6-3 and TRBJ1-5, with D maybe TRBD1 (5 bases). This CDR3 is built from 15 residues. Trimming took 6 bases from V and 5 from J, leaving 17 bases between them. Per the germline V gene, CDR1 is MNHEY and CDR2 is SVGEGT. Written as DNA, the CDR3 is TGTGCCAGCAGCGGGGCCTCCACCGTTTATCAGCCCCAGCATTTT. Its translation: CASSGASTVYQPQHF.

The rearrangement joins TRBV30 to TRBJ2-7; D is ambiguous. V was clipped by 3 bases and J by 0 bases, with 15 bases between them. Germline CDR1 and CDR2: GTSNPN and SVGIG (reference sequence). The CDR3 totals 15 residues. CDR3 region: CAWSAHIRSSYEQYF. CDR3 bases: TGTGCCTGGAGCGCCCATATTCGCAGCTCCTACGAGCAGTACTTC.

This clonotype has a count of ten or more. The V gene is TRBV5-1, the J gene TRBJ2-7; 8 nucleotides line up with TRBD1. CDR3 length: 14 residues. The junction had 8 bases not matched to a gene; V was cut back by 5 bases and J by 4 bases. In germline, CDR1 is SGHRS, CDR2 YFSETQ. The CDR3 nucleotides read TGCGCCAGCAGGAAGGGACAGGACACGTACGAGCAGTACTTC. Translation gives CASRKGQDTYEQYF.

This clonotype was seen a few times. The chain is built from TRBV19 and TRBJ2-1; 7 nucleotides line up with TRBD1. Germline CDR1 LNHDA, CDR2 SQIVND (reference sequence). The CDR3 spans 14 residues. V lost 4 bases and J lost 8; bases outside the gene matches: 8. CDR3 sequence: CASSNRGGIDEQFF. CDR3 bases: TGTGCCAGTAGTAATAGAGGGGGCATCGATGAGCAGTTCTTC.

The J gene is TRBJ1-1, the V gene TRBV4-3, with D hard to call. Germline values: CDR1 LGHNA, CDR2 YSLEER. This CDR3 spans 13 amino acids. V lost 1 base, J lost 6 bases, and 9 bases lay in between. CDR3 in amino acids: CASSQGGNSEAFF. CDR3 sequence (DNA): TGCGCCAGCAGCCAAGGTGGGAATTCTGAAGCTTTCTTT.

This clonotype was counted only a few times. V usage is TRBV4-3 and J usage is TRBJ2-1, with a tentative D call TRBD2 (6 bases). The ends were cut back, 0 bases at V and 9 bases at J, with 18 bases in the middle. The CDR3 is 16 residues long. In germline, CDR1 is LGHNA, CDR2 YSLEER. The DNA for the CDR3 is TGCGCCAGCAGCCAAGATTTAGGGACTTTAGAAGGTGAGCAGTTCTTC. It specifies CASSQDLGTLEGEQFF.

This clonotype was seen a few times. The chain carries TRBV7-2 and TRBJ1-1, with D possibly being TRBD1 (5 bases). This CDR3 has 14 amino acids. Per the germline V gene, CDR1 is SGHTA and CDR2 is FQGNSA. Trimming took 4 bases from V and 4 from J, leaving 13 bases between them. This CDR3 is CASSSQGHGTEAFF. The CDR3 coding sequence is TGTGCCAGCAGCTCCCAGGGTCACGGCACTGAAGCTTTCTTT.

This clonotype was counted a few times. The chain recombines TRBV18 with TRBJ2-5, with D perhaps matching TRBD2 (5 bases). This CDR3 is built from 16 residues. Trimming took off 0 bases at V and 1 base at J, with 12 bases between the two ends. Germline V CDR1 and CDR2: KGHSH, LQKENI. The CDR3 bases are TGTGCCAGCTCACCACCGACCCCCGGGGTCCAAGAGACCCAGTACTTC. Its translation: CASSPPTPGVQETQYF.

In this sample, this clonotype turned up a few times. The chain's CDR3 is CASSAPQGNEQYF. CDR3 coding DNA: TGTGCCAGCAGCGCCCCACAGGGAAACGAGCAGTACTTC. V is TRBV9 and J is TRBJ2-7; D is possibly TRBD1 (6 bases). This CDR3 has 13 residues. V lost 3 bases and J 5 bases, leaving 12 bases between the germline ends. Germline lookup yields CDR1 SGDLS and CDR2 YYNGEE.

The chain uses TRBV20-1 and TRBJ2-2, with 10 bases fitting TRBD1. The CDR3 has 16 amino acids. V lost 3 bases, J lost 3 bases, and 7 bases stayed unmatched. The germline gives CDR1 DFQATT, CDR2 SNEGSKA (reference sequence). DNA for the CDR3: TGCAGTGCTAGTCTACCGGGGACAGGGGACACCGGGGAGCTGTTTTTT. Translation: CSASLPGTGDTGELFF.

A few counts support this clonotype. The chain employs TRBV18 and TRBJ2-7; 7 positions match TRBD1. Germline CDR1 reads KGHSH; CDR2 reads LQKENI. The V gene end was trimmed by 4 bases and the J gene end by 5 bases; junction bases not matched to a gene: 14. This CDR3 is built from 16 residues. The CDR3 protein is CASSQTSRDSFNEQYF. The CDR3 DNA is TGTGCCAGCTCACAAACGTCCCGGGACAGTTTTAACGAGCAGTACTTC.

This clonotype was detected a few times. The chain uses TRBV28 and TRBJ2-7; unclear D gene. This CDR3 has 14 residues. V lost 2 bases to trimming and J lost 0 bases, with 8 bases between them. The germline V gene has CDR1 MDHEN and CDR2 SYDVKM. The CDR3 coding sequence is TGTGCCAGCAGTTTACACGGGCCCTCCTACGAGCAGTACTTC. It translates to CASSLHGPSYEQYF. The variable domain in full, with the rest retrieved from reference TRBV28 and TRBJ2-7, is DVKVTQSSRYLVKRTGEKVFLECVQDMDHENMFWYRQDPGLGLRLIYFSYDVKMKEKGDIPEGYSVSREKKERFSLILESASTNQTSMYLCASSLHGPSYEQYFGPGTRLTVT.

The rearrangement uses TRBV7-2 and TRBJ2-7, with unresolved D. Germline V gene lookup returns CDR1 SGHTA and CDR2 FQGNSA. V lost 8 bases and J lost 3, with 17 bases in between. This CDR3 contains 14 residues. CDR3 nucleotides: TGTGCCAGCGCCAAAAGACCCAGCGACTACGAGCAGTACTTC. Translating it yields CASAKRPSDYEQYF.

The V gene is TRBV29-1, the J gene TRBJ2-2, with TRBD2 identical over 11 bases. Trimming at V came to 4 bases and at J to 0 bases, leaving 10 bases not matched to a gene. CDR1 SQVTM and CDR2 ANQGSEA come from the germline V gene. The length of the CDR3 is 18 residues. CDR3 sequence reads: CSVVSLGLADSNTGELFF. DNA of the CDR3: TGCAGCGTTGTATCCCTGGGACTAGCGGATTCGAACACCGGGGAGCTGTTTTTT.

V usage is TRBV14 and J usage is TRBJ2-1; D is unresolved. Germline loops: CDR1 SGHDN, CDR2 FVKESK. V lost 5 bases, J lost 2 bases, and 7 bases lay in between. CDR3 length: 13 amino acids. CDR3 coding DNA: TGTGCCAGCAGCTTTTTCCCCTACAATGAGCAGTTCTTC. This encodes CASSFFPYNEQFF.